Presented here are 23 T cell receptor beta chains from one specimen sequenced in a study of T cells after yellow fever vaccination. TCRdb ran MiXCR on the 5' RACE reads and lists one entry per CDR3 protein. Among 620,000 or so distinct CDR3 sequences listed, 9% to 15% were seen once. The sample in question was PBMCs, obtained on the day of the yellow fever booster vaccination. The receptor set was obtained from a man aged 25 to 40 who received the YFV17D yellow fever vaccine.

The chain uses TRBV5-1 and TRBJ2-2; 8 bases are shared with TRBD1. From germline, CDR1 is SGHRS and CDR2 YFSETQ. V lost 1 base to trimming and J lost 4 bases; unmatched junction nucleotides: 3. The CDR3 contains 15 residues. The CDR3 DNA follows: TGCGCCAGCAGCTTGTCACAGGGGGGCACCGGGGAGCTGTTTTTT. The encoded protein is CASSLSQGGTGELFF.

This clonotype was detected a few times. This sequence joins TRBV12-3 or TRBV12-4 and TRBJ2-7; TRBD2 aligns across 11 bases. The CDR3 consists of 19 residues. Trimming cost V 1 base and J 3 bases; bases outside gene matches: 14. CDR3 in DNA: TGTGCCAGCAGTTTAGGAGGTAGGACTAGCGGGTTCTCAGACTACGAGCAGTACTTC. The encoded protein is CASSLGGRTSGFSDYEQYF.

The CDR3 is CASGRPSGSEQFF. In DNA form, the CDR3 reads TGTGCCAGCGGTCGGCCTAGCGGAAGTGAGCAGTTCTTC. The genes are TRBV6-1 and TRBJ2-1; 7 positions match TRBD2. Germline CDR1 and CDR2: MNHNS and SASEGT. This CDR3 has 13 amino acids. V shed 8 bases and J 9 bases; nucleotides not matched to a gene: 10.

There are a few counts of this clonotype. The rearrangement joins TRBV9 to TRBJ2-3, with D possibly being TRBD2 (5 bases). Germline V lookup: CDR1 SGDLS, CDR2 YYNGEE. The CDR3 is 15 amino acids. V was trimmed by 0 bases and J by 4 bases, leaving 12 bases between them. CDR3 DNA sequence: TGTGCCAGCAGCGTAGAAGGGCTAGCCTCAGATACGCAGTATTTT. It encodes CASSVEGLASDTQYF.

The rearrangement uses TRBV20-1 and TRBJ2-3; TRBD2 is a possible D gene (5 bases). This CDR3 is built from 13 residues. V was pared by 6 bases and J by 8 bases, with 18 bases between. Germline V gene sequence: CDR1 DFQATT, CDR2 SNEGSKA (reference sequence). DNA of the CDR3: TGCAGTGCAACTGCCGGCCCGGCGGGTACGCAGTATTTT. It translates to CSATAGPAGTQYF.

The V and J genes are TRBV7-2 and TRBJ2-5, with a weak D call TRBD2 (5 bases). This CDR3 is built from 15 residues. Germline CDR1 SGHTA, CDR2 FQGNSA. The V gene lost 5 bases and the J gene lost 4 bases, with 17 bases spanning the gap. CDR3 amino acids: CASSPAAVARETQYF. In DNA form, the CDR3 reads TGTGCCAGCAGCCCCGCAGCGGTAGCGCGAGAGACCCAGTACTTC.

The chain couples TRBV20-1 to TRBJ2-1; TRBD2 aligns across 9 bases. There are 12 residues in the CDR3. Germline values: CDR1 DFQATT, CDR2 SNEGSKA (reference sequence). This CDR3 is CAASSGTFEQFF. The CDR3 region has the DNA TGCGCGGCGTCTAGCGGGACCTTTGAGCAGTTCTTC.

V is TRBV7-9 and J is TRBJ2-3, with 8 nucleotides matching TRBD2. The germline V gene encodes CDR1 SEHNR and CDR2 FQNEAQ (reference sequence). Germline trimming cut 5 bases from V and 3 bases from J; bases unmatched to any gene: 7. This CDR3 is built from 15 residues. The CDR3 loop is CASSPPAGATDTQYF. CDR3 sequence (DNA): TGTGCCAGCAGCCCCCCAGCGGGAGCTACAGATACGCAGTATTTT.

The chain employs TRBV5-1 and TRBJ1-2; TRBD1 matches at 7 bases. The V gene end was trimmed by 4 bases and the J gene end by 7 bases; junction bases not matched to a gene: 10. The CDR3 spans 14 residues. Germline CDR1 and CDR2: SGHRS and YFSETQ. CDR3 amino acids: CASSENRGAGGYTF. CDR3 coding DNA: TGCGCCAGCAGCGAAAACAGGGGCGCAGGTGGCTACACCTTC.

DNA of the CDR3: TGTGCCAGCAGCCCCTTTTATCGAGACACTGAAGCTTTCTTT. This codes for CASSPFYRDTEAFF. This chain uses TRBV7-8 with TRBJ1-1; D call uncertain. Germline V CDR1 and CDR2: SGHVS, FQNEAQ. The V and J ends lost 5 bases and 3 bases respectively, with 13 bases between them. The CDR3 covers 14 residues.

V gene TRBV20-1 combines with J gene TRBJ1-2, with D perhaps matching TRBD1 (6 bases). V gave up 6 bases and J gave up 4 bases, with 18 bases separating them. Germline CDR1 is DFQATT and CDR2 is SNEGSKA (reference sequence). CDR3 length equals 14 residues. CDR3 nucleotide sequence: TGCAGTGCCACCCTGGGGGGGCCCGGCTATGGCTACACCTTC. The encoded protein is CSATLGGPGYGYTF.

The rearrangement joins TRBV5-1 to TRBJ2-1; 9 bases agree with TRBD2. The CDR3 loop spans 15 amino acids. Germline lookup yields CDR1 SGHRS and CDR2 YFSETQ. Unmatched junction bases numbered 7, after V lost 4 bases and J lost 5 bases. The CDR3 region has the DNA TGCGCCAGCAGCCCGCGGGAGGGCCTAAACAATGAGCAGTTCTTC. Translation gives CASSPREGLNNEQFF.

This rearrangement joins TRBV28 to TRBJ2-7, with D possibly TRBD1 on 6 matching bases. The V end was cut by 8 bases, the J end by 0 bases, with 17 bases between. Germline loops: CDR1 MDHEN, CDR2 SYDVKM. The length of the CDR3 is 15 residues. In DNA, the CDR3 is TGTGCCAGCCAGGGGTCTGCGGGTGGCTCCTACGAGCAGTACTTC. Residues: CASQGSAGGSYEQYF.

The chain uses TRBV11-2 and TRBJ2-7; 7 nucleotides agree with TRBD2. The length of the CDR3 is 16 residues. Germline V gives CDR1 SGHAT, CDR2 FQNNGV. J lost 3 bases, V lost 4 bases, and 12 bases had no gene match. CDR3 nucleotide sequence: TGTGCCAGCAGCTCAGGAGCGGGATTGCGAGACTACGAGCAGTACTTC. This encodes CASSSGAGLRDYEQYF.

This chain links TRBV6-5 with TRBJ2-4; 7 bases align to TRBD2. J lost 2 bases, V lost 3 bases, and 4 bases had no gene match. This CDR3 contains 15 residues. In germline, CDR1 is MNHEY, CDR2 SVGAGI. CDR3 DNA: TGTGCCAGCAGTTATTCCAGCGGGACCAAAAACATTCAGTACTTC. This gives the protein CASSYSSGTKNIQYF.

This chain connects TRBV20-1 to TRBJ2-2; D gene unclear. The CDR3 is 14 amino acids. The V gene lost 3 bases and the J gene lost 2 bases, with 10 bases spanning the gap. From germline, CDR1 is DFQATT and CDR2 SNEGSKA (reference sequence). The chain's CDR3 is CSASSYGNTGELFF. Here the CDR3 DNA reads TGCAGTGCTAGTTCTTACGGAAACACCGGGGAGCTGTTTTTT.

The gene calls are TRBV20-1 and TRBJ1-2; D gene ambiguous. Germline V gives CDR1 DFQATT, CDR2 SNEGSKA (reference sequence). This CDR3 is built from 12 residues. Deletions cut 2 bases from V and 4 bases from J, with 8 bases between. CDR3 DNA sequence: TGCAGTGCTAGACTGGGTAGCTATGGCTACACCTTC. It codes for CSARLGSYGYTF.

This clonotype was detected only a few times. V gene TRBV10-3 combines with J gene TRBJ2-3; no firm D call. Germline CDR1 and CDR2: ENHRY and SYGVKD. V was trimmed by 7 bases and J by 0 bases, leaving 5 bases between them. The CDR3 runs to 12 residues. Here the CDR3 DNA reads TGTGCCATCACCGACAGCACAGATACGCAGTATTTT. Its protein is CAITDSTDTQYF.

This clonotype was detected ten times or more. This chain uses TRBV7-6 with TRBJ1-2; 10 bases match TRBD1. The CDR3 is made up of 15 amino acids. Trimming removed 4 bases from V and 4 bases from J; junction bases left unmatched: 6. Germline V gene data show CDR1 as SGHVS and CDR2 as FNYEAQ. This CDR3 reads CASSSPGQGSYGYTF. Written as DNA, the CDR3 is TGTGCCAGCAGCTCCCCGGGACAGGGGTCCTATGGCTACACCTTC.

This chain links TRBV25-1 with TRBJ1-6; the D gene is possibly TRBD1 (6 bases). Between the trimmed V and J ends, which lost 3 bases and 7 bases, there was a span of 13 bases. The CDR3 sequence is 15 residues long. Germline lookup yields CDR1 MGHDK and CDR2 SYGVNS. The CDR3: CASSDPTGLNSPLHF. CDR3 nucleotide sequence: TGTGCCAGCAGTGACCCCACAGGGCTGAATTCACCCCTCCACTTT.

This clonotype has more than one count but fewer than ten. The chain joins TRBV19 to TRBJ1-1; D is possibly TRBD1 (6 bases). This CDR3 is built from 14 residues. Germline CDR1 is LNHDA and CDR2 is SQIVND (reference sequence). V lost 3 bases and J 5 bases, leaving 13 bases between the germline ends. The CDR3 sequence is CASSIPHRDTEAFF. CDR3 nucleotides: TGTGCCAGTAGTATTCCTCACAGGGATACTGAAGCTTTCTTT.

The rearrangement joins TRBV15 to TRBJ2-5, with TRBD2 matching over 7 bases. After removal of 1 base from V and 5 bases from J, the junction contained 4 bases not matched to a gene. This CDR3 spans 14 amino acids. Germline V gene lookup returns CDR1 LNHNV and CDR2 YYDKDF (reference sequence). CDR3 nucleotide sequence: TGTGCCACCAGCAGAGGCGGGAGAGTGGAGACCCAGTACTTC. This codes for CATSRGGRVETQYF. The complete variable domain, with remaining parts taken from reference TRBV15 and TRBJ2-5, reads DAMVIQNPRYQVTQFGKPVTLSCSQTLNHNVMYWYQQKSSQAPKLLFHYYDKDFNNEADTPDNFQSRRPNTSFCFLDIRSPGLGDTAMYLCATSRGGRVETQYFGPGTRLLVL.

V usage is TRBV2 and J usage is TRBJ2-3, with D possibly matching TRBD2 (5 bases). CDR1 is SNHLY and CDR2 is FYNNEI in the germline V gene. The CDR3 length is 15 residues. Trimming cost V 10 bases and J 2 bases, with 19 bases left between them. The CDR3 loop reads CAISLGGGNTDTQYF. CDR3 DNA sequence: TGTGCCATCTCCCTCGGAGGCGGAAACACAGATACGCAGTATTTT.